The 5 T cell receptor beta chains given below trace back to one sample, sequenced in a study of cytomegalovirus exposure and HLA in healthy donors. The study ran its PCR with 60 Vbeta and 13 Jbeta primers. The method was immunoSEQ multiplex PCR; TCRdb's version includes in-frame clones alone and lacks a portion of them. The sample gives approximately 190,000 clones, roughly 80% of which show up once; about 3.4% is in the top ten. The sequencing sample was made of PBMCs. The origin of the receptors is a man aged 35 to 55 in good health and CMV-seropositive.

V usage is TRBV7-9 and J usage is TRBJ1-2, with TRBD1 matching 9 bases. From germline, CDR1 is SEHNR and CDR2 FQNEAQ (reference sequence). V was clipped by 5 bases and J by 3 bases; unmatched bases: 10. The CDR3 contains 16 residues. CDR3 region: CASSKGGTGIDYGYTF. CDR3 bases: TGTGCCAGCAGCAAAGGGGGGACAGGGATTGACTATGGCTACACCTTC.

Only one count was recorded for this clone. The rearrangement links TRBV5-6 to TRBJ2-7; D gene ambiguous. The ends were cut back, 1 base at V and 4 bases at J, with 6 bases in the middle. Germline lookup yields CDR1 SGHDT and CDR2 YYEEEE. The CDR3 is 12 residues long. The CDR3, as DNA: TGTGCCAGCAGCTTGTTTCCGTACGAGCAGTACTTC. This translates into CASSLFPYEQYF.

The chain recombines TRBV7-2 with TRBJ2-3; D is perhaps TRBD1 (5 bases). Germline V gives CDR1 SGHTA, CDR2 FQGNSA. The CDR3 totals 17 residues. The V end was cut by 5 bases, the J end by 2 bases, with 20 bases between. In nucleotides, the CDR3 is TGTGCCAGCAGCAAGGGAATACGTAGGGGTCCCACAGATACGCAGTATTTT. The encoded protein is CASSKGIRRGPTDTQYF. Full variable domain (missing parts from reference TRBV7-2 and TRBJ2-3): GAGVSQSPSNKVTEKGKDVELRCDPISGHTALYWYRQSLGQGLEFLIYFQGNSAPDKSGLPSDRFSAERTGGSVSTLTIQRTQQEDSAVYLCASSKGIRRGPTDTQYFGPGTRLTVL.

This clone was found once. CDR3 sequence: CASSLSGGVGETQYF. DNA for the CDR3: TGCGCCAGCAGCTTGAGCGGGGGAGTCGGAGAGACCCAGTACTTC. The rearrangement joins TRBV5-1 to TRBJ2-5, with 8 bases matching TRBD2. Germline lookup yields CDR1 SGHRS and CDR2 YFSETQ. The CDR3 is 15 residues long. The trim removed 1 base at V and 4 bases at J, leaving 6 bases unmatched.

The gene calls are TRBV6-5 and TRBJ2-1; 8 bases fit TRBD1. CDR1 MNHEY and CDR2 SVGAGI come from the germline V gene. The CDR3 contains 15 residues. V shed 7 bases and J 7 bases; nucleotides not matched to a gene: 12. CDR3 loop: CASTFSQGATNEQFF. CDR3 coding DNA: TGTGCCAGCACTTTCTCGCAGGGGGCAACGAATGAGCAGTTCTTC.